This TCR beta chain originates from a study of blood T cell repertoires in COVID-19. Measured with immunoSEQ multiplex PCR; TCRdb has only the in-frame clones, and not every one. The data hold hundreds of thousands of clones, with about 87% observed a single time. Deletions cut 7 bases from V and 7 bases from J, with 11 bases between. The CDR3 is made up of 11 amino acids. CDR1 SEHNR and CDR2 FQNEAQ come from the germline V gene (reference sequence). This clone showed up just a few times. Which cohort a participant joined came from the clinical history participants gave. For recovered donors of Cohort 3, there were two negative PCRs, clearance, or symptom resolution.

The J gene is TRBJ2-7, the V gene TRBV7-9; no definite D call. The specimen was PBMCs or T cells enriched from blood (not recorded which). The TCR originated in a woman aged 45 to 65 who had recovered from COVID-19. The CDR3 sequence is CASTRLEEQYF. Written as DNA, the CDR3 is TGTGCCAGCACCCGCCTGGAGGAGCAGTACTTC.